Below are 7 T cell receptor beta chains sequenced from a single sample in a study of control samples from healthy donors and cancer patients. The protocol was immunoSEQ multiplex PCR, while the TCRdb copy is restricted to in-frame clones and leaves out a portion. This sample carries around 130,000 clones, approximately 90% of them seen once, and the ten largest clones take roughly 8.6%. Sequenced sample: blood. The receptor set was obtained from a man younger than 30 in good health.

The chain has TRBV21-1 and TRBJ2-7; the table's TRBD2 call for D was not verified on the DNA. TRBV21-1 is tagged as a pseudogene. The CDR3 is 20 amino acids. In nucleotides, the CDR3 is TGTGCCAGCAGCAAAGTATCCTGGGGACTAGCGGGACGACCTTCCTACGAGCAGTACTTC. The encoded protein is CASSKVSWGLAGRPSYEQYF.

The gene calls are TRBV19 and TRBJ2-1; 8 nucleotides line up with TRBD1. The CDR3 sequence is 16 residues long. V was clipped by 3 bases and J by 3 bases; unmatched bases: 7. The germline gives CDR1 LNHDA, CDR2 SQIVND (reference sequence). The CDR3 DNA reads TGTGCCAGTAGTATCTCTGGGACAGGACTCTACAATGAGCAGTTCTTC. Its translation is CASSISGTGLYNEQFF.

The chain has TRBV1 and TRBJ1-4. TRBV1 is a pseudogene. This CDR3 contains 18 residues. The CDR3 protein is CTSSQGEKVGVTNEKLFF. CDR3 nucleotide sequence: TGCACCAGCAGCCAAGGAGAAAAGGTGGGGGTGACTAATGAAAAACTGTTTTTT.

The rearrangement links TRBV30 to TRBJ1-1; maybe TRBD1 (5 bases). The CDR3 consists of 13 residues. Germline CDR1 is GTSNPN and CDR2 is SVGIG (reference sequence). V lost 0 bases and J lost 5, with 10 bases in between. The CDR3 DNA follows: TGTGCCTGGAGTGTAAGGTGGGGGACTGAAGCTTTCTTT. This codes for CAWSVRWGTEAFF.

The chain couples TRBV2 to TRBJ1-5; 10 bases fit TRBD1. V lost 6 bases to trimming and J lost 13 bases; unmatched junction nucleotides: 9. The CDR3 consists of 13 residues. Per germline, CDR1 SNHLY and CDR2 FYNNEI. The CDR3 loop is CASRDRDRGQQHF. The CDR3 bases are TGTGCCAGCAGGGACCGGGACAGGGGCCAGCAGCATTTT.

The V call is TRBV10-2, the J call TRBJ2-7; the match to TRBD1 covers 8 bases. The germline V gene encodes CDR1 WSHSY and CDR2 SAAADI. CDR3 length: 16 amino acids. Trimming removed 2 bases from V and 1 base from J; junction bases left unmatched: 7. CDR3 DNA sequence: TGCGCCAGCAGTGAGCCCCGGACAGGGAAGTCCTACGAGCAGTACTTC. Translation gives CASSEPRTGKSYEQYF.

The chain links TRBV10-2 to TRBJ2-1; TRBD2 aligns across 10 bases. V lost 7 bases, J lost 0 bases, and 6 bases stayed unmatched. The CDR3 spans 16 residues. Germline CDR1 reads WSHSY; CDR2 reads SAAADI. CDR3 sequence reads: CASKDSGRSSYNEQFF. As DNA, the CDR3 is TGCGCCAGCAAGGATAGCGGGAGGAGCTCCTACAATGAGCAGTTCTTC.